Below, 16 T cell receptor beta chains from the same sample are listed, as sequenced in a study of CD8 T cells in ankylosing spondylitis. TCRdb reprocessed the 5' RACE reads with MiXCR, giving one entry per CDR3 protein. This table has nearly 25,000 distinct CDR3 sequences, about 15% appearing once. The sequenced sample consisted of blood. The receptors derive from a male donor with ankylosing spondylitis or in good health (not recorded which).

This clonotype showed up just a few times. The chain couples TRBV5-1 to TRBJ2-3, with 7 bases that match TRBD2. The CDR3 has 16 amino acids. Trimming at V came to 0 bases and at J to 0 bases, leaving 4 bases not matched to a gene. Looked up from germline, CDR1 is SGHRS and CDR2 is YFSETQ. The DNA for the CDR3 is TGCGCCAGCAGCTTGGACGGCGGGGGAAGCACAGATACGCAGTATTTT. This gives the protein CASSLDGGGSTDTQYF.

This clonotype is categorized as medium-sized (0.01 to 0.1%). The chain carries TRBV19 and TRBJ1-1; perhaps TRBD1 as D (5 bases). There are 12 residues in the CDR3. The germline gives CDR1 LNHDA, CDR2 SQIVND (reference sequence). V was clipped by 9 bases and J by 2 bases, with 10 bases between them. CDR3 DNA: TGTGCCAGCACAACAGGAAACACTGAAGCTTTCTTT. This translates into CASTTGNTEAFF.

This clonotype was counted a single time. The rearrangement joins TRBV5-1 to TRBJ2-7, with 9 bases matching TRBD1. The V gene's germline CDR1 is SGHRS and CDR2 YFSETQ. This CDR3 spans 16 amino acids. V was pared by 4 bases and J by 2 bases, with 10 bases of the junction left unmatched. CDR3 sequence reads: CASSATGTGRTYEQYV. The DNA for the CDR3 is TGCGCCAGCAGCGCAACCGGGACAGGGAGAACCTACGAGCAGTACGTC.

This clonotype has only a few counts. The chain links TRBV28 to TRBJ2-1, with D uncertain. Trimming took off 6 bases at V and 2 bases at J, with 11 bases between the two ends. The CDR3 contains 14 residues. Germline CDR1 is MDHEN and CDR2 is SYDVKM. The CDR3 here is CASRLRAPYNEQFF. CDR3 coding DNA: TGTGCCAGCAGGTTAAGGGCCCCCTACAATGAGCAGTTCTTC.

This clonotype was counted only a few times. The J gene is TRBJ2-2, the V gene TRBV7-9, with a possible D match to TRBD2 (6 bases). This CDR3 is built from 15 residues. V lost 5 bases to trimming and J lost 5 bases, with 15 bases between them. Germline loops: CDR1 SEHNR, CDR2 FQNEAQ (reference sequence). The CDR3 DNA reads as TGTGCCAGCAGCCAAGCGCAAGGAGGGACCGGGGAGCTGTTTTTT. Residues: CASSQAQGGTGELFF.

This clonotype was seen a handful of times. The rearrangement links TRBV20-1 to TRBJ2-5; maybe TRBD1 (5 bases). Germline V gives CDR1 DFQATT, CDR2 SNEGSKA (reference sequence). There are 14 residues in the CDR3. Trimming left V 0 bases short and J 5 bases short, with 13 bases between. Written as DNA, the CDR3 is TGCAGTGCTAGAGATGCCAGGGATTGGGAGACCCAGTACTTC. Protein sequence: CSARDARDWETQYF.

The chain combines TRBV28 with TRBJ2-2, with D possibly matching TRBD2 (5 bases). Trimming stripped 4 bases from V and 5 bases from J, with 8 bases between. This CDR3 comprises 13 residues. Germline values: CDR1 MDHEN, CDR2 SYDVKM. CDR3 in DNA: TGTGCCAGCAGTTCCCCGGGGACCGGGGAGCTGTTTTTT. Encoded protein: CASSSPGTGELFF.

This clonotype was counted at least ten times. The chain links TRBV20-1 to TRBJ2-4; D unclear. The germline V gene has CDR1 DFQATT and CDR2 SNEGSKA (reference sequence). V lost 4 bases, J lost 0 bases, and 10 bases lay in between. CDR3 length: 14 residues. The CDR3 loop reads CSAKGTIAKNIQYF. The DNA for the CDR3 is TGCAGTGCTAAGGGAACCATAGCCAAAAACATTCAGTACTTC.

This clonotype came up a few times. This chain connects TRBV15 to TRBJ2-7; D unresolved. The germline V gene encodes CDR1 LNHNV and CDR2 YYDKDF (reference sequence). V lost 6 bases and J lost 7, with 22 bases in between. This CDR3 is built from 15 residues. The CDR3 DNA sequence: TGTGCCACCAGTCTCATGGGTAGTGGGTCAAGAGAGCAGTACTTC. This gives the protein CATSLMGSGSREQYF.

This clonotype was counted many times. The chain couples TRBV12-3 or TRBV12-4 to TRBJ2-3, with D hard to call. The V end lost 3 bases, the J end lost 4 bases, and 5 bases lay between the germline ends. This CDR3 region has 12 residues. The CDR3 loop reads CASSFRPDTQYF. The CDR3 DNA is TGTGCCAGCAGTTTTCGCCCAGATACGCAGTATTTT.

This clonotype was recorded a few times. The genes are TRBV25-1 and TRBJ1-1; TRBD1 matches 7 bases. Germline CDR1 reads MGHDK; CDR2 reads SYGVNS. Trimming at V came to 4 bases and at J to 1 base, leaving 0 bases not matched to a gene. This CDR3 region has 13 residues. DNA of the CDR3: TGTGCCAGCAGTGGACAGGGGAACACTGAAGCTTTCTTT. The encoded protein is CASSGQGNTEAFF.

This clonotype was seen repeatedly, ten times or more. J is TRBJ2-1 and V is TRBV5-1; 7 bases are shared with TRBD1. Germline values: CDR1 SGHRS, CDR2 YFSETQ. CDR3 size: 13 residues. Unmatched junction bases numbered 2, after V lost 0 bases and J lost 8 bases. The CDR3 region has the DNA TGCGCCAGCAGCTTGGTAGGGGGCGATGAGCAGTTCTTC. Its translation is CASSLVGGDEQFF. Using reference TRBV5-1 and TRBJ2-1 for the parts outside the CDR3, the full variable domain is KAGVTQTPRYLIKTRGQQVTLSCSPISGHRSVSWYQQTPGQGLQFLFEYFSETQRNKGNFPGRFSGRQFSNSRSEMNVSTLELGDSALYLCASSLVGGDEQFFGPGTRLTVL.

This clonotype was seen ten or more times. The genes are TRBV6-2 or TRBV6-3 and TRBJ1-5, with a weak D call TRBD1 (5 bases). The CDR3 contains 15 residues. Germline CDR1 reads MNHEY; CDR2 reads SVGEGT. Trimming shortened V by 6 bases and J by 7 bases, and 19 bases separated the two germline ends. CDR3 sequence: CASRPGIGVPQPQHF. In DNA, the CDR3 is TGTGCCAGCAGACCCGGGATAGGGGTGCCCCAGCCCCAGCATTTT.

This clonotype was observed at least ten times. This chain links TRBV7-2 with TRBJ2-5; D may be TRBD1 (5 bases). The CDR3 consists of 14 residues. CDR1 is SGHTA and CDR2 is FQGNSA in the germline V gene. Trimming shortened V by 1 base and J by 1 base, and 7 bases separated the two germline ends. The chain's CDR3 is CASSLGQIQETQYF. Written as DNA, the CDR3 is TGTGCCAGCAGCTTAGGACAGATCCAAGAGACCCAGTACTTC.

This clonotype appeared many times. This sequence joins TRBV28 and TRBJ2-7, with 11 bases that match TRBD2. Germline V gives CDR1 MDHEN, CDR2 SYDVKM. J was trimmed by 7 bases and V by 6 bases; bases with no gene match: 11. This CDR3 region has 15 residues. For the CDR3, the DNA is TGTGCCAGCAGCCCAAGACTAGCGGGGAGGGGAGAGCAGTACTTC. Its protein is CASSPRLAGRGEQYF.

The J gene is TRBJ2-4, the V gene TRBV5-6; 9 bases are shared with TRBD1. Germline-derived CDR1 and CDR2 are SGHDT and YYEEEE. V was clipped by 4 bases and J by 8 bases; unmatched bases: 10. CDR3 size: 15 residues. CDR3 in amino acids: CASSQSPGQGDIQYF. CDR3 coding DNA: TGTGCCAGCAGCCAATCCCCGGGACAGGGAGACATTCAGTACTTC.